This T cell receptor beta chain came from a study of T-cell memory formation after mild COVID-19. General study points: Contracting CD8+ clones were enriched in EMRA, CD4+ mainly in CM and EM.

One entry per CDR3 protein results from TCRdb running MiXCR on the 5' RACE reads. This table holds hundreds of thousands of distinct CDR3 sequences, approximately 16% found once. Concerning this clonotype: What it binds is not known.

This CDR3 comprises 15 residues. V was clipped by 3 bases and J by 2 bases; unmatched bases: 3. From germline, CDR1 is SGDLS and CDR2 YYNGEE. This TCR derives from a man aged 18 to 30 who had mild COVID-19 (a few samples of this study predate the infection). Cell type and time point are not known. Sequenced input: PBMCs or a T cell subset sorted from them (not recorded which). V gene TRBV9 combines with J gene TRBJ2-3; 10 bases align to TRBD2. CDR3 bases: TGTGCCAGCAGCGGAGGACTAGCGGACACAGATACGCAGTATTTT. This sequence encodes CASSGGLADTDTQYF. The whole variable domain, remainder taken from reference TRBV9 and TRBJ2-3, is DSGVTQTPKHLITATGQRVTLRCSPRSGDLSVYWYQQSLDQGLQFLIQYYNGEERAKGNILERFSAQQFPDLHSELNLSSLELGDSALYFCASSGGLADTDTQYFGPGTRLTVL.